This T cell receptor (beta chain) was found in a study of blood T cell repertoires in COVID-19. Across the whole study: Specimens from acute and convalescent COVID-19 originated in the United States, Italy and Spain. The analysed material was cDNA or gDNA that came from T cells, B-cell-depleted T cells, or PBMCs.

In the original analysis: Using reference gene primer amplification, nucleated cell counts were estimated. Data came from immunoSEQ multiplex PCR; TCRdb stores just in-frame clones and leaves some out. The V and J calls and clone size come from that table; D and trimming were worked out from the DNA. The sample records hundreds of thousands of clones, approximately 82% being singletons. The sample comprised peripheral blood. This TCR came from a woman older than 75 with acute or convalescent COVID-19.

The CDR3 bases are TGTGCCAGCAGTGAATTAGCGGGGGGCAGATCGAACACTGAAGCTTTCTTT. Residues: CASSELAGGRSNTEAFF. V usage is TRBV6-1 and J usage is TRBJ1-1; possible D gene TRBD1, 6 bases. Germline V CDR1 and CDR2: MNHNS, SASEGT. V lost 2 bases and J lost 1, with 17 bases in between. The CDR3 spans 17 residues.